What follows are 8 T cell receptor beta chains derived from one specimen sequenced in a study of Graves' ophthalmopathy and Graves' hyperthyroidism listed by TCRdb under 2018. Sequencing instrument: Illumina HiSeq 2000. For repertoire sequencing, TCR beta CDR3 regions were amplified from RNA transcripts. The first round of RT-PCR was done with HTBI primers and the Qiagen OneStep RT-PCR kit, and was followed by a second round of multiplex PCR, then size selection and purification. The public reads were quality trimmed at Q25 with fastp and then assembled into clones with MiXCR by TCRdb, keeping productive beta chains. Each record represents a unique CDR3 protein, reported with the most common genes and DNA among its rows. The sample records approximately 160,000 distinct CDR3 sequences, approximately 40% of which are singletons. The ten largest clones represent around 9.3% of the sample. The sample was peripheral blood. The receptors stem from a man aged 25-45 years with Graves' ophthalmopathy. Donor details come from another sample of the same person, matched by shared clones.

Many counts were recorded for this clonotype. This rearrangement joins TRBV5-6 to TRBJ1-3; D unresolved. Between the trimmed V and J ends, which lost 6 bases and 1 base, there was a span of 20 bases. Germline V gene sequence: CDR1 SGHDT, CDR2 YYEEEE. The CDR3 length is 17 residues. Here the CDR3 reads CASNNLASEPSGNTIYF. In DNA, the CDR3 is TGTGCCAGCAACAACCTCGCCTCAGAACCTTCTGGAAACACCATATATTTT.

The gene calls are TRBV11-3 and TRBJ2-7; a weak D match, TRBD2 (5 bases). The V end was cut by 4 bases, the J end by 5 bases, with 12 bases between. The V gene's germline CDR1 is SGHNT and CDR2 YENEEA. There are 13 residues in the CDR3. CDR3 in DNA: TGTGCCAGCAGCTGGAGAGGGTCCGACGAGCAGTACTTC. Amino acids: CASSWRGSDEQYF.

This clonotype was seen only once. This chain connects TRBV2 to TRBJ1-1; unclear D gene. V shed 4 bases and J shed 0 bases, with 18 bases lying between them. CDR1 is SNHLY, CDR2 FYNNEI, per germline. The CDR3 totals 17 residues. The CDR3 DNA follows: TGTGCCAGCAGTGCCCCACTGACGGGGAGGATGAACACTGAAGCTTTCTTT. Its protein is CASSAPLTGRMNTEAFF.

This clonotype was detected many times. The chain employs TRBV7-2 and TRBJ2-7, with TRBD2 matching over 8 bases. CDR3 length: 15 residues. Germline values: CDR1 SGHTA, CDR2 FQGNSA. The V segment lost 5 bases and the J segment 4 bases; nucleotides outside the gene matches: 10. CDR3 sequence: CASSRDFSGGYEQYF. CDR3 bases: TGTGCCAGCAGCCGGGACTTTTCGGGAGGGTACGAGCAGTACTTC.

J is TRBJ1-2 and V is TRBV6-1; D not certain. The V end was cut by 2 bases, the J end by 4 bases, with 8 bases between. The CDR3 consists of 13 residues. Looked up from germline, CDR1 is MNHNS and CDR2 is SASEGT. In DNA form, the CDR3 reads TGTGCCAGCAGTGAACTGGGTGTCTATGGCTACACCTTC. Amino acids: CASSELGVYGYTF.

This clonotype was counted only a few times. V gene TRBV6-1 combines with J gene TRBJ2-7; a weak D match, TRBD2 (6 bases). V lost 5 bases to trimming and J lost 4 bases, with 12 bases between them. CDR3 length equals 13 residues. Germline V lookup: CDR1 MNHNS, CDR2 SASEGT. DNA for the CDR3: TGTGCCAGCAGTCCCCTTGGGGGGTACGAGCAGTACTTC. Protein sequence: CASSPLGGYEQYF.

This clonotype appeared many times. This chain uses TRBV30 with TRBJ2-7; D may be TRBD1 (5 bases). Germline V gives CDR1 GTSNPN, CDR2 SVGIG (reference sequence). This CDR3 comprises 14 residues. Trimming shortened V by 5 bases and J by 2 bases, and 16 bases separated the two germline ends. The CDR3 reads CAWGAGSDTYEQYF. CDR3 sequence (DNA): TGTGCCTGGGGGGCCGGTTCAGACACCTACGAGCAGTACTTC.

At least ten counts were recorded for this clonotype. The chain couples TRBV6-2 or TRBV6-3 to TRBJ2-6, with TRBD1 matching over 7 bases. The CDR3 is 15 amino acids. Losses at the gene ends were 2 bases for V and 4 bases for J; bases not matched to a gene: 2. Per the germline V gene, CDR1 is MNHEY and CDR2 is SVGEGT. CDR3: CASSYKGAGANVLTF. The CDR3 DNA reads TGTGCCAGCAGTTACAAGGGGGCCGGGGCCAACGTCCTGACTTTC.